This TCR beta chain was observed in a study of blood T cells in healthy people across ages. Study-level findings and limits: No conclusive comparison of naive versus antigen-experienced cells was possible with unsorted PBMCs.

A sample-barcoded 5' primer and a J-beta primer mix were used in a second PCR of about 7 to 11 cycles. Unique molecular identifiers of 12 random nucleotides labeled each cDNA. TCRdb fed the 5' RACE reads into MiXCR, producing one record per CDR3 protein. The profile covers approximately 900,000 distinct CDR3 sequences, with 29% appearing a single time and roughly 10% taken by the ten largest. Note on this clonotype: Antigen specificity is unknown.

V gave up 8 bases and J gave up 5 bases; unmatched junction bases: 11. CDR1 is MDHEN and CDR2 is SYDVKM in the germline V gene. This CDR3 comprises 14 residues. These data were also reused for a study on T cells of mothers and their children.

This clonotype was obtained from a woman in her forties in good health. Sequenced material: blood. The chain recombines TRBV28 with TRBJ2-7, with 8 nucleotides matching TRBD1. The CDR3 protein is CASLSEAGGNEQYF. The CDR3 DNA reads TGTGCCAGCCTCTCCGAAGCAGGGGGCAACGAGCAGTACTTC.